This entry is about one T cell receptor beta chain. The antigen is not known. The CDR3 covers 14 residues. V lost 2 bases and J lost 4; bases outside the gene matches: 5. Per germline, CDR1 DFQATT and CDR2 SNEGSKA (reference sequence). A universal primer site arose from template switching, and cDNA bore unique molecular identifiers. Each CDR3 protein gets one entry after TCRdb re-called the 5' RACE reads with MiXCR. Of roughly 1,500,000 distinct CDR3 sequences in the sample, around a third were seen once. The data belong to a study of identical twins. Study-level points and caveats: The study found that models underestimated out-of-frame TCR alpha sharing in monozygotic twins.

The sequencing input was cord blood. The chain combines TRBV20-1 with TRBJ1-5; 7 bases line up with TRBD1. This receptor was identified in a newborn girl in good health. CDR3 sequence: CSARPGRGNQPQHF. The DNA for the CDR3 is TGCAGTGCTAGACCCGGCAGGGGGAATCAGCCCCAGCATTTT.